What follows are 21 T cell receptor beta chains derived from one specimen sequenced in a study of CD8 T cells in Susac syndrome. After extraction with the RNeasy kit, roughly 0.45 to 1 ug of the RNA was reverse transcribed using random hexamers. Each CDR3 protein is one row after TCRdb ran MiXCR on the immunoSEQ multiplex PCR reads. In the table there are 300,000 to 350,000 distinct CDR3 sequences, roughly 94% of which are singletons. The material sequenced was CD4+ T cells from PBMCs. The source of these receptors is a human donor with multiple sclerosis.

This clonotype was detected once. The chain couples TRBV9 to TRBJ2-1, with 7 bases lining up with TRBD1. In germline, CDR1 is SGDLS, CDR2 YYNGEE. The CDR3 is 15 residues long. V trimming: 3 bases; J trimming: 10 bases; junction bases outside the gene matches: 13. The CDR3 reads CASSGSGTARSEQFF. DNA of the CDR3: TGTGCCAGCAGCGGGTCCGGGACAGCGCGGTCAGAGCAGTTCTTC.

The V gene is TRBV4-3, the J gene TRBJ2-2; 16 nucleotides align to TRBD2. Trimming took 3 bases from V and 6 from J; bases not matched to a gene: 4. Per germline, CDR1 LGHNA and CDR2 YSLEER. This CDR3 contains 17 residues. Here the CDR3 reads CASSQGLAGGSSGELFF. In DNA, the CDR3 is TGCGCCAGCAGCCAGGGACTAGCGGGAGGGTCGTCCGGGGAGCTGTTTTTT.

The chain joins TRBV20-1 to TRBJ2-1, with 9 bases that match TRBD2. Germline V CDR1 and CDR2: DFQATT, SNEGSKA (reference sequence). The J segment lost 8 bases and the V segment lost 5 bases, leaving 13 bases of the junction unmatched. The CDR3 is 15 amino acids. The CDR3 DNA reads as TGCAGTGCTTTGCCTGGGAGCGGGGGGTGGCATGAGCAGTTCTTC. Its protein is CSALPGSGGWHEQFF.

This chain connects TRBV30 to TRBJ1-6; possible D gene TRBD1, 5 bases. Trimming took off 3 bases at V and 6 bases at J, with 21 bases between the two ends. This CDR3 contains 17 residues. Germline V gene lookup returns CDR1 GTSNPN and CDR2 SVGIG (reference sequence). In DNA form, the CDR3 reads TGTGCCTGGAGGACGGGGGACCTAAAGGTTCCTAATTCACCCCTCCACTTT. This gives the protein CAWRTGDLKVPNSPLHF.

The chain recombines TRBV12-3 or TRBV12-4 with TRBJ2-5; tentative D call: TRBD1 (5 bases). CDR3 length: 13 residues. Trimming pared 7 bases from V and 9 bases from J, leaving 18 bases between. CDR3 in amino acids: CASTLDSYMAQYF. The DNA for the CDR3 is TGTGCCAGCACCCTAGACAGTTACATGGCCCAGTACTTC.

This rearrangement joins TRBV5-1 to TRBJ2-7, with 8 bases matching TRBD2. The junction had 5 bases not matched to a gene; V was cut back by 9 bases and J by 0 bases. The CDR3 loop spans 13 amino acids. Germline V lookup: CDR1 SGHRS, CDR2 YFSETQ. CDR3 sequence: CATREGTSYEQYF. The DNA for the CDR3 is TGCGCCACCCGGGAGGGGACCTCCTACGAGCAGTACTTC.

V and J are TRBV6-5 and TRBJ1-5; D is unclear. The CDR3 length is 14 residues. From germline, CDR1 is MNHEY and CDR2 SVGAGI. The germline V and J ends were trimmed by 0 bases and 6 bases, with 9 bases remaining between them. CDR3 sequence reads: CASSYSWDRQPQHF. For the CDR3, the DNA is TGTGCCAGCAGTTACTCGTGGGATCGTCAGCCCCAGCATTTT.

The chain employs TRBV7-9 and TRBJ2-7; 10 nucleotides align to TRBD1. This CDR3 is built from 16 residues. The germline gives CDR1 SEHNR, CDR2 FQNEAQ (reference sequence). V dropped 2 bases and J dropped 5; count of bases not matched to a gene: 9. The CDR3 loop reads CASSLRGGTGDHEQYF. CDR3 coding DNA: TGTGCCAGCAGCTTAAGGGGAGGGACAGGGGACCACGAGCAGTACTTC.

J is TRBJ2-1 and V is TRBV15; D gene unclear. The germline V gene has CDR1 LNHNV and CDR2 YYDKDF (reference sequence). The germline V and J ends were trimmed by 3 bases and 4 bases, with 10 bases remaining between them. The CDR3 is 14 residues long. The CDR3 coding sequence is TGTGCCACCAGCAGGGTAGGAGAATACAATGAGCAGTTCTTC. Encoded protein: CATSRVGEYNEQFF.

This clonotype showed up just once. The CDR3 protein is CASSQQGSGGNTIYF. The CDR3 DNA is TGTGCCAGCAGCCAACAGGGGAGTGGGGGAAACACCATATATTTT. The genes are TRBV7-2 and TRBJ1-3; 7 nucleotides align to TRBD1. The V segment lost 5 bases and the J segment 4 bases; nucleotides outside the gene matches: 8. Per the germline V gene, CDR1 is SGHTA and CDR2 is FQGNSA. The CDR3 is made up of 15 amino acids.

The genes are TRBV12-3 or TRBV12-4 and TRBJ2-1; 7 bases map to TRBD2. This CDR3 spans 14 amino acids. Losses at the gene ends were 8 bases for V and 8 bases for J; bases not matched to a gene: 12. Here the CDR3 DNA reads TGTGCCAGCCTTAGTCGCTCGGGAGGCGATGAGCAGTTCTTC. The encoded protein is CASLSRSGGDEQFF.

V usage is TRBV7-9 and J usage is TRBJ1-6; D is unclear. The V and J ends lost 5 bases and 9 bases respectively, with 11 bases between them. The CDR3 consists of 13 residues. The germline V gene has CDR1 SEHNR and CDR2 FQNEAQ (reference sequence). Written as DNA, the CDR3 is TGTGCCAGCAGCCTCAGTAGGGTTTCACCCCTCCACTTT. It translates to CASSLSRVSPLHF.

The V call is TRBV6-1, the J call TRBJ2-2; 10 nucleotides line up with TRBD1. CDR1 is MNHNS, CDR2 SASEGT, per germline. The CDR3 length is 13 residues. V was clipped by 11 bases and J by 4 bases; unmatched bases: 4. CDR3 sequence (DNA): TGTGCCTGTCGGACAGGGGGCACCGGGGAGCTGTTTTTT. Amino acid sequence: CACRTGGTGELFF.

The genes are TRBV5-4 and TRBJ2-1; a possible D gene is TRBD2 (6 bases). Trimming took 4 bases from V and 0 from J, leaving 14 bases between them. Germline CDR1 SGHNT, CDR2 YYREEE (reference sequence). This CDR3 contains 16 residues. The CDR3 DNA sequence: TGTGCCAGCAGCCGAACTAGCACATCCTCCTACAATGAGCAGTTCTTC. This gives the protein CASSRTSTSSYNEQFF.

The chain joins TRBV29-1 to TRBJ2-5; D uncertain. Trimming removed 4 bases at V and 2 bases at J, with 5 bases between. This CDR3 comprises 11 residues. Germline V gene sequence: CDR1 SQVTM, CDR2 ANQGSEA. The chain's CDR3 is CSVVGQETQYF. The CDR3 nucleotides read TGCAGCGTTGTGGGGCAAGAGACCCAGTACTTC. The full variable domain, in which reference TRBV29-1 and TRBJ2-5 provide the parts outside the CDR3, is SAVISQKPSRDICQRGTSLTIQCQVDSQVTMMFWYRQQPGQSLTLIATANQGSEATYESGFVIDKFPISRPNLTFSTLTVSNMSPEDSSIYLCSVVGQETQYFGPGTRLLVL.

The rearrangement uses TRBV27 and TRBJ1-2; 7 bases are a match to TRBD1. Trimming cost V 0 bases and J 4 bases; bases outside gene matches: 17. There are 19 residues in the CDR3. Germline CDR1 and CDR2: MNHEY and SMNVEV (reference sequence). This CDR3 is CASSLSQPRITTGTYGYTF. The CDR3 DNA follows: TGTGCCAGCAGTTTATCGCAACCCCGTATCACGACAGGGACCTATGGCTACACCTTC.

This sequence joins TRBV11-1 and TRBJ1-2; 7 bases match TRBD1. Germline V lookup: CDR1 SGHAT, CDR2 FQDESV (reference sequence). This CDR3 contains 15 residues. V trimming: 5 bases; J trimming: 4 bases; junction bases outside the gene matches: 10. The CDR3 sequence is CASSPDRAGSYGYTF. The DNA of the CDR3 is TGTGCCAGCAGCCCCGACAGGGCGGGATCCTATGGCTACACCTTC.

The rearrangement uses TRBV21-1 and TRBJ2-3; whether TRBD1, the table's D call, matches the DNA was not checked. TRBV21-1 is described as a pseudogene. This CDR3 region has 13 residues. The CDR3 here is CASSKDEGGTQYF. The CDR3 DNA reads as TGTGCCAGCAGCAAAGATGAAGGGGGTACGCAGTATTTT.

V usage is TRBV7-6 and J usage is TRBJ2-7; 7 bases are a match to TRBD1. CDR3 length: 14 residues. With V trimmed by 1 base and J by 5 bases, 5 bases remained unmatched. Germline values: CDR1 SGHVS, CDR2 FNYEAQ. The CDR3 protein is CASSLGRQGDEQYF. The CDR3 DNA sequence: TGTGCCAGCAGCTTAGGGCGACAGGGCGACGAGCAGTACTTC.

This rearrangement joins TRBV20-1 to TRBJ2-7; 9 bases are shared with TRBD2. J lost 2 bases, V lost 3 bases, and 2 bases had no gene match. From germline, CDR1 is DFQATT and CDR2 SNEGSKA (reference sequence). The CDR3 sequence is 13 residues long. The CDR3 here is CSASVAGAYEQYF. The DNA for the CDR3 is TGCAGTGCTAGCGTAGCGGGAGCCTACGAGCAGTACTTC.

This chain connects TRBV29-1 to TRBJ2-7, with 7 bases that match TRBD1. Germline V gives CDR1 SQVTM, CDR2 ANQGSEA. The CDR3 is 11 residues long. The ends lost 6 bases at V and 7 bases at J; junction bases unmatched: 6. In DNA, the CDR3 is TGCAGCGTCATGACAGGGTTTGAGCAGTACTTC. Translation: CSVMTGFEQYF.